This TCR beta chain was obtained from a study of shared clonotypes between healthy human individuals. At the level of the study: Aged between 18 and 49, the donors were two women and a few men.

TCRdb's copy holds only in-frame clones and misses some; the assay was immunoSEQ multiplex PCR. The sample contains millions of clones, 85% to 95% of which appear only once. Overall study findings and caveats: For naive CD4 cells, 4% to 5% of clonotypes were shared across several donors.

Trimming shortened V by 3 bases and J by 9 bases, and 17 bases separated the two germline ends. This CDR3 comprises 14 residues. Germline-derived CDR1 and CDR2 are MNHNS and SASEGT. Terminally differentiated effector memory CD45RA+ cells were left out of the naive CD8 fraction, which was CD45RO-negative and positively selected for CCR7. In the case of this clone: Its antigen is still unknown.

V is TRBV6-1 and J is TRBJ2-5; a weak D match, TRBD2 (6 bases). The sequenced sample was naive CD8+ T cells from PBMCs. The receptor's source is a man between 18 and 29 years old in good health. Some clones in this sample may be carry-over from other donors' samples. CDR3 sequence (DNA): TGTGCCAGCAGTGATCGGCTAGCGCCGGGGCCCCAGTACTTC. Encoded protein: CASSDRLAPGPQYF.